The clone carrying this T cell receptor beta chain was seen only a few times. Its specificity is not known. This CDR3 spans 15 amino acids. Trimming shortened V by 0 bases and J by 4 bases, and 12 bases separated the two germline ends. Germline V CDR1 and CDR2: SGHDN, FVKESK. These data belong to a study of beta chain features in type 1 diabetes. Study results and limitations: All four CD4+ subsets of Type 1 diabetes patients contained TCRB CDR3s that were moderately but significantly shorter.

Sorting based on CD45RO/CCR7/CD25/CD127/CD95/CD27 separated CD4+ naive, central memory, regulatory and stem cell-like memory cells. Expressed TCRB transcripts were sequenced, since all the RNA that had been isolated was reverse transcribed. The repertoire was sequenced with immunoSEQ multiplex PCR; TCRdb's copy has only in-frame clones and lacks some. Of a few hundred thousand clones in the sample, 14% were seen once. The sample was naive CD4+ T cells from blood. This chain uses TRBV14 with TRBJ1-2; possibly TRBD1 for D (5 bases). This sequence was found in a man aged 25-45 years with type 1 diabetes. The DNA of the CDR3 is TGTGCCAGCAGCCAAGAGACAGTAGGCGTCTATGGCTACACCTTC. It yields the protein CASSQETVGVYGYTF.